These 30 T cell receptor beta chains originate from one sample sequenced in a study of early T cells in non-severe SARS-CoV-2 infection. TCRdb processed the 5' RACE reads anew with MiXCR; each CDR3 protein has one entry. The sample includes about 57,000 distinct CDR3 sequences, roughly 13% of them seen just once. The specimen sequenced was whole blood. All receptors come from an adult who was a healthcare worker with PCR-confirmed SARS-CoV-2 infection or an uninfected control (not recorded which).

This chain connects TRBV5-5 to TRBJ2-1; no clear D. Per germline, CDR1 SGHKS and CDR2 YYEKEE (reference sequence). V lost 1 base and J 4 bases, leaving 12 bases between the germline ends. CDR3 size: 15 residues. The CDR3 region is CASSLFQQTYNEQFF. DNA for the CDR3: TGTGCCAGCAGCTTGTTCCAGCAGACTTACAATGAGCAGTTCTTC. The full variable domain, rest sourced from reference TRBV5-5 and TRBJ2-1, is DAGVTQSPTHLIKTRGQQVTLRCSPISGHKSVSWYQQVLGQGPQFIFQYYEKEERGRGNFPDRFSARQFPNYSSELNVNALLLGDSALYLCASSLFQQTYNEQFFGPGTRLTVL.

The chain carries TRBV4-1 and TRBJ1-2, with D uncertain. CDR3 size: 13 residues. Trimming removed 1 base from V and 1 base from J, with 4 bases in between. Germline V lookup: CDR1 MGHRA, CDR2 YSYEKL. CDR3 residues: CASSQVGNYGYTF. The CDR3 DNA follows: TGCGCCAGCAGCCAAGTGGGTAACTATGGCTACACCTTC.

The CDR3 region is CASSIKGTSQETQYF. CDR3 DNA: TGTGCCAGTAGTATAAAAGGGACATCGCAAGAGACCCAGTACTTC. The V call is TRBV19, the J call TRBJ2-5; a weak D match, TRBD1 (6 bases). The CDR3 is 15 amino acids. V was trimmed by 2 bases and J by 2 bases, leaving 12 bases between them. The germline V gene has CDR1 LNHDA and CDR2 SQIVND (reference sequence).

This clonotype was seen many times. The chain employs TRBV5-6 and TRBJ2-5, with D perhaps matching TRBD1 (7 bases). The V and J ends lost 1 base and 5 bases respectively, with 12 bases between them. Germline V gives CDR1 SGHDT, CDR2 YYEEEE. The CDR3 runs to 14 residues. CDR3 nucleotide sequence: TGTGCCAGCAGCTTGATCAGGGGGAGGGAGACCCAGTACTTC. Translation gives CASSLIRGRETQYF. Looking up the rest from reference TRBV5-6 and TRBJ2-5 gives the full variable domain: DAGVTQSPTHLIKTRGQQVTLRCSPKSGHDTVSWYQQALGQGPQFIFQYYEEEERQRGNFPDRFSGHQFPNYSSELNVNALLLGDSALYLCASSLIRGRETQYFGPGTRLLVL.

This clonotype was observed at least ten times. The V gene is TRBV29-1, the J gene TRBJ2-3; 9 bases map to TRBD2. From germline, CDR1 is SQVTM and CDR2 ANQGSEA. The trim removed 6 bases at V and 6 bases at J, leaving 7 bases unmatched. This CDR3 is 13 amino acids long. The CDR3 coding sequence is TGCAGCGTGCGGGGGGGGGTCCAGGATACGCAGTATTTT. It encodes CSVRGGVQDTQYF.

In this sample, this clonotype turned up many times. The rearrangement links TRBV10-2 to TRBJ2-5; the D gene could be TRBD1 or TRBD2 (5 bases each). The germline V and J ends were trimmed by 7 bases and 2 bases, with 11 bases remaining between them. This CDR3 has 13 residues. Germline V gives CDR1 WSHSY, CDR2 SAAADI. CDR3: CASNEGPQETQYF. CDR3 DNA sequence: TGCGCCAGCAACGAGGGACCACAAGAGACCCAGTACTTC.

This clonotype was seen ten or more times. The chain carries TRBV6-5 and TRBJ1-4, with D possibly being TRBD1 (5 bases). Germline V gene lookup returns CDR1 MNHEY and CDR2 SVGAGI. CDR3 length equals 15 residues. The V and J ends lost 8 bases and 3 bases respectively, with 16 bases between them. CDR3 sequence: CASRKLRAPNEKLFF. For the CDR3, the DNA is TGTGCCAGCCGCAAACTCAGGGCTCCTAATGAAAAACTGTTTTTT.

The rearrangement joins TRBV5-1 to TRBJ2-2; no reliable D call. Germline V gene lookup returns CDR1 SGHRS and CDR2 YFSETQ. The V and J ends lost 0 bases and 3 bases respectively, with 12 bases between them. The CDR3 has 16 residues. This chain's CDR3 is CASSLATVIDTGELFF. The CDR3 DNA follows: TGCGCCAGCAGCTTGGCCACAGTGATTGACACCGGGGAGCTGTTTTTT.

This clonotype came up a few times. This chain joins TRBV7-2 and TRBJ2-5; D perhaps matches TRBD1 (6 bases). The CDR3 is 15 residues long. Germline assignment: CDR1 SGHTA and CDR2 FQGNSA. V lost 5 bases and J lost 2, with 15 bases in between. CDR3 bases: TGTGCCAGCAGCCCCGGACAGACGATTCAAGAGACCCAGTACTTC. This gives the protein CASSPGQTIQETQYF.

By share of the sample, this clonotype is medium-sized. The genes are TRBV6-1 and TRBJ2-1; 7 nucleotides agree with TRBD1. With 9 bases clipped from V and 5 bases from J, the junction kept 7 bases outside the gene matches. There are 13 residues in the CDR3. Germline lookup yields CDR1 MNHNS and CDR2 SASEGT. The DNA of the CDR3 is TGTGCCAGTGCCGGACAGGCGGACAATGAGCAGTTCTTC. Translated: CASAGQADNEQFF.

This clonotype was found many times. The CDR3 spells CASSRQVNTEAFF. The DNA for the CDR3 is TGTGCCAGCAGTCGGCAAGTCAACACTGAAGCTTTCTTT. The rearrangement joins TRBV27 to TRBJ1-1; D gene ambiguous. V was trimmed by 5 bases and J by 2 bases, leaving 9 bases between them. The CDR3 loop spans 13 amino acids. Looked up from germline, CDR1 is MNHEY and CDR2 is SMNVEV (reference sequence).

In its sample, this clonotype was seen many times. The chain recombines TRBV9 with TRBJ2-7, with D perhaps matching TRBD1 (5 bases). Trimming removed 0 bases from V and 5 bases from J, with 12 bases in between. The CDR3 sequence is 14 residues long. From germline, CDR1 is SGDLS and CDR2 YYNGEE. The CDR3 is CASSVGQGIHEQYF. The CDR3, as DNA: TGTGCCAGCAGCGTAGGGCAGGGCATCCACGAGCAGTACTTC.

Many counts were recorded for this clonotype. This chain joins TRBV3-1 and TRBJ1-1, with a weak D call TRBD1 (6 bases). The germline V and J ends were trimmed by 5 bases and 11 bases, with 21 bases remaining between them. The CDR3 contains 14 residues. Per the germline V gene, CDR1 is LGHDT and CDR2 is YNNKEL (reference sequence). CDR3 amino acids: CASSASAGASPAFF. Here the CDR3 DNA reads TGTGCCAGCAGCGCATCAGCGGGGGCCTCTCCGGCTTTCTTT.

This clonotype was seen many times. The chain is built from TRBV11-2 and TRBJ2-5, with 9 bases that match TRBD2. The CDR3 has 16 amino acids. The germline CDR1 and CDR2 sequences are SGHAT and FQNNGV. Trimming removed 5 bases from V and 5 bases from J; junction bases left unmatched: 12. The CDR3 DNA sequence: TGTGCCAGCAGCCGAGGGGCGGGGGGGCCGGACGAGACCCAGTACTTC. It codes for CASSRGAGGPDETQYF. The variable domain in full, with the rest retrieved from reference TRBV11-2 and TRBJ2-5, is EAGVAQSPRYKIIEKRQSVAFWCNPISGHATLYWYQQILGQGPKLLIQFQNNGVVDDSQLPKDRFSAERLKGVDSTLKIQPAKLEDSAVYLCASSRGAGGPDETQYFGPGTRLLVL.

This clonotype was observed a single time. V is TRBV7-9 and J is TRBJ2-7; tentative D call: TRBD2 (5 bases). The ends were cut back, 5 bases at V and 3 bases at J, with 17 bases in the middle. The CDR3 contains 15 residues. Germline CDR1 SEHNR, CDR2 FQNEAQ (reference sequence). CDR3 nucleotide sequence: TGTGCCAGCAGCCCGGGTAGAGGGAAGAGCTACGAGCAGTACTTC. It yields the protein CASSPGRGKSYEQYF. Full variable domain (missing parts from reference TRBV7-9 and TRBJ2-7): DTGVSQNPRHKITKRGQNVTFRCDPISEHNRLYWYRQTLGQGPEFLTYFQNEAQLEKSRLLSDRFSAERPKGSFSTLEIQRTEQGDSAMYLCASSPGRGKSYEQYFGPGTRLTVT.

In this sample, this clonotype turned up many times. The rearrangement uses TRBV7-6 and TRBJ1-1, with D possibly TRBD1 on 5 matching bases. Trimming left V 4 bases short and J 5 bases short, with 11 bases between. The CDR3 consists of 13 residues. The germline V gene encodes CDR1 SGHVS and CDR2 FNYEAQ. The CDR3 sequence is CASSWDLGTEAFF. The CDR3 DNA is TGTGCCAGCAGCTGGGACCTGGGGACTGAAGCTTTCTTT.

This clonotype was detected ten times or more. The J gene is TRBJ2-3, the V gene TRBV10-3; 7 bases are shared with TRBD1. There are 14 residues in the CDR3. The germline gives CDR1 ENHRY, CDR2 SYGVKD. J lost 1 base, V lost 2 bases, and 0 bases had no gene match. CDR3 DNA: TGTGCCATCAGTGAGACAGGGGGCACAGATACGCAGTATTTT. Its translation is CAISETGGTDTQYF.

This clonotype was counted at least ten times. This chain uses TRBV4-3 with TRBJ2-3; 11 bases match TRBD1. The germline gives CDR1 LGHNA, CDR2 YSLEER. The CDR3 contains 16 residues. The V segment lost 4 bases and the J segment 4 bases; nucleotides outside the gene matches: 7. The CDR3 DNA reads TGCGCCAGCAGCCCCCGGACAGGGGGCATTTCAGATACGCAGTATTTT. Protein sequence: CASSPRTGGISDTQYF.

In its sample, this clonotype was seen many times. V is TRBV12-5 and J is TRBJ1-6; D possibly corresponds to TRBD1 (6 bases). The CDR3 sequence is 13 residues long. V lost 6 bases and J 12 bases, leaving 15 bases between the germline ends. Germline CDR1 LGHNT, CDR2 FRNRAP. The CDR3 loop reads CASGLETGEPLHF. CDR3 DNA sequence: TGTGCTAGTGGCCTTGAGACAGGCGAACCCCTCCACTTT.

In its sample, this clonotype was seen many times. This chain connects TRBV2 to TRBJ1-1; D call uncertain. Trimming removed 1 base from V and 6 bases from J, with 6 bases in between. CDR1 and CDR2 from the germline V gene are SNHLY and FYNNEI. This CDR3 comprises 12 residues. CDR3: CASSEEVPEAFF. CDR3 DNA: TGTGCCAGCAGTGAAGAGGTACCTGAAGCTTTCTTT.

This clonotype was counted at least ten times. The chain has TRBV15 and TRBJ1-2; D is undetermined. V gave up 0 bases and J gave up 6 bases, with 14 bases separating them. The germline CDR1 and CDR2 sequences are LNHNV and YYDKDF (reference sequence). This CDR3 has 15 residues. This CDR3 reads CATSRDKGGNDGYTF. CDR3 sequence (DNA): TGTGCCACCAGCAGAGATAAGGGCGGGAACGATGGCTACACCTTC.

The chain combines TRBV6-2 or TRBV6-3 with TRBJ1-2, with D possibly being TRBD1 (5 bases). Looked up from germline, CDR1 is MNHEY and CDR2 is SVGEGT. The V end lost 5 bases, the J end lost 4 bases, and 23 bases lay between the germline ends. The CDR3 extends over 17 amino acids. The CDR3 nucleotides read TGTGCCAGCAGTCCATCCCCTTTCAGGGCCCCCGGCTATGGCTACACCTTC. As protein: CASSPSPFRAPGYGYTF.

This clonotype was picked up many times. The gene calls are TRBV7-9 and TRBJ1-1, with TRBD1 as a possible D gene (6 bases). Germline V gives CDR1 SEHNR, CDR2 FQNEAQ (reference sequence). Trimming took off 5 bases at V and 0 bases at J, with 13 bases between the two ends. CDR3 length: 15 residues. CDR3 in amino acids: CASSPRGGLNTEAFF. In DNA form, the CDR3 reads TGTGCCAGCAGCCCTAGGGGGGGCCTGAACACTGAAGCTTTCTTT.

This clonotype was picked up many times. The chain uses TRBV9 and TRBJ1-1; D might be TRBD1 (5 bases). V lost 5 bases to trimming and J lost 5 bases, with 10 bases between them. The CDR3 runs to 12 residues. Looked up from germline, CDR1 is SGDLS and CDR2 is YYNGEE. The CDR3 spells CASSDGGTEAFF. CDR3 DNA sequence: TGTGCCAGCAGTGATGGGGGAACTGAAGCTTTCTTT.

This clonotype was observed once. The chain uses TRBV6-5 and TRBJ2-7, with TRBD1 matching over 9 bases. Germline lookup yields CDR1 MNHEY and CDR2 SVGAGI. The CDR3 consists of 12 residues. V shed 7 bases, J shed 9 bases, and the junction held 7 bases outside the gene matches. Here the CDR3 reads CASTHTGGRQYF. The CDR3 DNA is TGTGCCAGCACCCATACAGGGGGCCGGCAGTACTTC.

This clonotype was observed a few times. DNA of the CDR3: TGTGCCATCAGTACGGACCTTTATGGCTACACCTTC. As protein: CAISTDLYGYTF. This sequence joins TRBV10-3 and TRBJ1-2; D gene unclear. Germline V gene data show CDR1 as ENHRY and CDR2 as SYGVKD. The CDR3 loop spans 12 amino acids. With 5 bases removed from V and 5 bases from J, the gap between germline ends came to 9 bases.

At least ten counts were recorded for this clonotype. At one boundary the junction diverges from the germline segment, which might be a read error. This CDR3 is CASSPTSSNTGELFF. In DNA, the CDR3 is TGTGCTAGCAGCCCCACTAGCAGCAACACCGGGGAGCTGTTTTTT. J is TRBJ2-2 and V is TRBV7-7; possibly TRBD2 for D (6 bases). The CDR3 spans 15 residues. Germline values: CDR1 SSHAT, CDR2 FNYEAQ (reference sequence).

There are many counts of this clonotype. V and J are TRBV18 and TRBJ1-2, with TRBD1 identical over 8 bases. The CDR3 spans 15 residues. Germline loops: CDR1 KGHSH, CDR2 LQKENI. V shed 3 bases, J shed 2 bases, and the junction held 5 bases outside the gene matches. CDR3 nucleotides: TGTGCCAGCTCACCCGGGACAGGATGGAACTATGGCTACACCTTC. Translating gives CASSPGTGWNYGYTF.

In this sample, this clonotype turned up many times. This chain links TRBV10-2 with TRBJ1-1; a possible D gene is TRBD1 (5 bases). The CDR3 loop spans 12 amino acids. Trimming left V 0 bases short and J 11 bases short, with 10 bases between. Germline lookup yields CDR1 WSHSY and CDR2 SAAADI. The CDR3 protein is CASSESQGLAFF. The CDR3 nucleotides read TGCGCCAGCAGTGAGTCTCAGGGTTTGGCTTTCTTT.

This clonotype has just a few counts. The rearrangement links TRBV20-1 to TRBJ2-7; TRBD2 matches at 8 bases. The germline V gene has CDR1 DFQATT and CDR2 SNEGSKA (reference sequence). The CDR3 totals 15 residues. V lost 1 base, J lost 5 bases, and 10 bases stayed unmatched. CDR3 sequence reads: CSARVTGLALNEQYF. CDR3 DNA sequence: TGCAGTGCTAGAGTGACTGGACTAGCCCTCAACGAGCAGTACTTC.